A selection of T cell receptor beta chains follows, all from one sample in a study of PD-1 blockade in classical Hodgkin lymphoma. Here immunoSEQ multiplex PCR was the method, and the copy in TCRdb shows in-frame clones only, minus some. The repertoire holds 29,000 or so clones, with more than 70% as singletons. The sequenced sample consisted of CD4+ T cells from blood. The receptors come from a human donor with classical Hodgkin lymphoma. Both conserved end residues are part of each CDR3. The D gene is left open where the match is weak. Clone size is given for some rows only: seen once, a few or many times, or a class if the clone is expanded.

>TRBV5-5|NA|15|NA|TRBJ2-5
TGTGCCAGCAGCTTAACGGCCATGTACCAAGAGACCCAGTACTTC
CASSLTAMYQETQYF
>TRBV6-1|NA|14|NA|TRBJ2-1
TGTGCCAGCAGTGAAGCGGGGACCTACAATGAGCAGTTCTTC
CASSEAGTYNEQFF
>TRBV18|TRBD1|14|NA|TRBJ2-7
TGTGCCAGCTCAGCGGAGACAGGGGTAGGCGAGCAGTACTTC
CASSAETGVGEQYF
>TRBV29-1|NA|12|NA|TRBJ1-1
TGCAGCGTTAAGATCCGGGGGACTGAAGCTTTCTTT
CSVKIRGTEAFF
>TRBV19|TRBD1|15|NA|TRBJ1-4
TGTGCCAGTAGGACGAACAGGGGTCGGGCTGAAAAACTGTTTTTT
CASRTNRGRAEKLFF
>TRBV5-1|NA|14|NA|TRBJ2-5
TGCGCCAGCAGCGAAAGGACGGACCAAGAGACCCAGTACTTC
CASSERTDQETQYF
>TRBV7-3|NA|15|NA|TRBJ2-1
TGTGCCAGCAGCACGGCGGCTAGCTCCTACAATGAGCAGTTCTTC
CASSTAASSYNEQFF
>TRBV4-2|TRBD2|18|NA|TRBJ2-2
TGTGCCAGCAGCCAAGATCTAGCGGGAGGGCCTGGTGGCGGGGAGCTGTTTTTT
CASSQDLAGGPGGGELFF
>TRBV7-2|NA|14|once|TRBJ2-7
TGTGCCAGCAGCTTAGCGATTAGCTCCTACGAGCAGTACTTC
CASSLAISSYEQYF
>TRBV28|NA|12|NA|TRBJ1-2
TGTGCCAGCAGTTTGCTGAACTATGGCTACACCTTC
CASSLLNYGYTF
>TRBV7-2|TRBD1|15|NA|TRBJ2-3
TGTGCCAGCAGCCGGGACAGGTCTAGCACAGATACGCAGTATTTT
CASSRDRSSTDTQYF
>TRBV7-9|NA|15|NA|TRBJ2-7
TGTGCCAGCAGCCACTCGGGCCAGAACCTCTACGAGCAGTACTTC
CASSHSGQNLYEQYF
>TRBV18|NA|13|NA|TRBJ2-7
TGTGCCAGCTCAGATTCAATTTCCTACGAGCAGTACTTC
CASSDSISYEQYF
>TRBV6-5|TRBD2|14|NA|TRBJ2-7
TGTGCCAGCAGTTACTCGCGCGGGAGGGCCGAGCAGTACTTC
CASSYSRGRAEQYF
>TRBV9|NA|15|NA|TRBJ2-2
TGTGCCAGCAGCGTAAGCGCTTATAACACCGGGGAGCTGTTTTTT
CASSVSAYNTGELFF
>TRBV10-2|TRBD2|16|NA|TRBJ2-7
TGCGCCAGCAGTGAGGGACTAGCGGGAGTACATTACGAGCAGTACTTC
CASSEGLAGVHYEQYF
>TRBV6-5|NA|11|once|TRBJ2-7
TGTGCCAGCAACGGAGGCTACGAGCAGTACTTC
CASNGGYEQYF
>TRBV7-9|TRBD1|14|NA|TRBJ2-7
TGTGCCAGCAGCTTTGGGACAGCCCCCTACGAGCAGTACTTC
CASSFGTAPYEQYF
>TRBV6-5|NA|15|NA|TRBJ1-3
TGTGCCAGCAGTTCGGACGGGTACTCTGGAAACACCATATATTTT
CASSSDGYSGNTIYF
>TRBV19|TRBD2|15|NA|TRBJ2-7
TGTGCCAGTAGTATCTCTAGCGGGAGGAGGTACGAGCAGTACTTC
CASSISSGRRYEQYF
>TRBV27|NA|14|NA|TRBJ2-7
TGTGCCAGCAGTTTATCAGGGCTACTCTACGAGCAGTACTTC
CASSLSGLLYEQYF
>TRBV11-2|NA|15|NA|TRBJ2-1
TGTGCCAGCAGCTTAAACCCCTCGGGGAACAATGAGCAGTTCTTC
CASSLNPSGNNEQFF
>TRBV28|TRBD1|14|NA|TRBJ2-7
TGTGCCAGCAGGGAACAGGGGGCGCATCACGAGCAGTACTTC
CASREQGAHHEQYF
>TRBV2|NA|16|NA|TRBJ1-5
TGTGCCAGCAGGGCCTTTGGGGCGCCTGGCAATCAGCCCCAGCATTTT
CASRAFGAPGNQPQHF
>TRBV19|NA|15|once|TRBJ2-6
TGTGCCAGTAGCTTACAGGGTTCTGGGGCCAACGTCCTGACTTTC
CASSLQGSGANVLTF
>TRBV10-3|NA|15|NA|TRBJ2-4
TGTGCCATCAGTGCTCAGGGGGGGATTACCGACATTCAGTACTTC
CAISAQGGITDIQYF
>TRBV4-3|TRBD1|16|NA|TRBJ1-6
TGCGCCAGCAGCCAAGATGGATGGGACAGTAATTCACCCCTCCACTTT
CASSQDGWDSNSPLHF
>TRBV7-6|NA|14|NA|TRBJ2-6
TGTGCCAGCAGCTTAGATGGCGGGGCCAACGTCCTGACTTTC
CASSLDGGANVLTF
>TRBV5-1|TRBD1|16|once|TRBJ1-4
TGCGCCAGCAGCTTCCAAGGAGGACAGGGGGATGAAAAACTGTTTTTT
CASSFQGGQGDEKLFF